A single sample is the source of the 31 T cell receptor beta chains below, sequenced in a study of CD8 T cells in ankylosing spondylitis. TCRdb independently ran MiXCR on the 5' RACE reads; one entry per CDR3 protein. The sample gives under 200,000 distinct CDR3 sequences, around a tenth of which show up once; over 13% is in the top ten. The specimen sequenced was blood, either unsorted or a sorted T cell fraction (not recorded which). Receptors were obtained from a female donor with ankylosing spondylitis or in good health (not recorded which).

The chain recombines TRBV25-1 with TRBJ1-2; possibly TRBD1 for D (6 bases). Germline values: CDR1 MGHDK, CDR2 SYGVNS. This CDR3 has 13 amino acids. Deletions cut 5 bases from V and 8 bases from J, with 15 bases between. The CDR3 region is CASSPGTFQGYTF. CDR3 in DNA: TGTGCCAGCAGTCCCGGGACATTTCAGGGCTACACCTTC.

The chain employs TRBV5-4 and TRBJ2-2; 9 bases are shared with TRBD1. The CDR3 covers 18 residues. V gave up 0 bases and J gave up 4 bases; unmatched junction bases: 10. CDR1 and CDR2 (germline): SGHNT, YYREEE (reference sequence). The CDR3 is CASSLARDRVGSTGELFF. DNA for the CDR3: TGTGCCAGCAGCTTGGCCAGGGACAGGGTAGGGAGCACCGGGGAGCTGTTTTTT.

This clonotype was found a few times. This chain joins TRBV21-1 and TRBJ2-7; the table gives TRBD1 as D, unverified against the DNA. TRBV21-1 is shown as a pseudogene. This CDR3 is built from 13 residues. The CDR3 nucleotides are TGTGCCAGCACCGCCCGGGACAGGGGCGAGCAGTACTTC. As protein: CASTARDRGEQYF.

This clonotype was counted a few times. This chain connects TRBV10-3 to TRBJ2-1, with 13 bases identical to TRBD2. The CDR3 contains 16 residues. Trimming cost V 2 bases and J 8 bases; bases outside gene matches: 6. Per germline, CDR1 ENHRY and CDR2 SYGVKD. CDR3 nucleotide sequence: TGTGCCATCAGTGAGCCCGGACTAGCGGGAGCGGATGAGCAGTTCTTC. This translates into CAISEPGLAGADEQFF.

The chain recombines TRBV19 with TRBJ2-7; TRBD1 matches 7 bases. The germline gives CDR1 LNHDA, CDR2 SQIVND (reference sequence). Trimming took 7 bases from V and 3 from J; bases not matched to a gene: 6. The CDR3 extends over 13 amino acids. The CDR3 DNA sequence: TGTGCCAGTAAGGGGGCAGGCATCTACGAGCAGTACTTC. Encoded protein: CASKGAGIYEQYF.

This clonotype was found a few times. The chain joins TRBV12-3 or TRBV12-4 to TRBJ2-7; no firm D call. The CDR3 is made up of 14 amino acids. Trimming removed 8 bases at V and 2 bases at J, with 16 bases between. For the CDR3, the DNA is TGTGCCAGCGCAACCACCGAGACCGCCTACGAGCAGTACTTC. It is translated as CASATTETAYEQYF.

This clonotype was observed a few times. The chain couples TRBV9 to TRBJ2-2; a weak D match, TRBD1 (6 bases). Germline CDR1 SGDLS, CDR2 YYNGEE. V was pared by 3 bases and J by 5 bases, with 8 bases between. The CDR3 totals 13 residues. The CDR3 loop is CASSATGTGELFF. The DNA for the CDR3 is TGTGCCAGCAGCGCTACAGGGACCGGGGAGCTGTTTTTT.

Many counts were recorded for this clonotype. This chain connects TRBV12-3 or TRBV12-4 to TRBJ2-7; TRBD2 is a possible D gene (5 bases). Between the trimmed V and J ends, which lost 4 bases and 4 bases, there was a span of 11 bases. The CDR3 totals 13 residues. This CDR3 reads CASSSDLLYEQYF. The CDR3, as DNA: TGTGCCAGCAGTTCGGACTTATTATACGAGCAGTACTTC.

The J gene is TRBJ2-1, the V gene TRBV13; 9 positions match TRBD2. The germline V gene encodes CDR1 PRHDT and CDR2 FYEKMQ (reference sequence). V trimming: 3 bases; J trimming: 6 bases; junction bases outside the gene matches: 6. The CDR3 spans 15 residues. The CDR3 DNA reads TGTGCCAGCAGCTTGCGGGAGGGCCGGGGCAATGAGCAGTTCTTC. The encoded protein is CASSLREGRGNEQFF.

This clonotype occurred a few times. The chain links TRBV4-1 to TRBJ2-2, with a tentative D call TRBD1 (6 bases). Trimming stripped 0 bases from V and 7 bases from J, with 18 bases between. Germline values: CDR1 MGHRA, CDR2 YSYEKL. The CDR3 contains 17 residues. In DNA, the CDR3 is TGCGCCAGCAGCCAAGACAAGAGTACAGGGTGGCTCGGGGAGCTGTTTTTT. This translates into CASSQDKSTGWLGELFF.

J is TRBJ1-5 and V is TRBV2; D unresolved. This CDR3 has 15 residues. The germline V gene encodes CDR1 SNHLY and CDR2 FYNNEI. V lost 4 bases and J lost 0, with 10 bases in between. DNA for the CDR3: TGTGCCAGCAGTGTTACTGGAAATAGCAATCAGCCCCAGCATTTT. As protein: CASSVTGNSNQPQHF.

This clonotype was seen a few times. This chain connects TRBV10-3 to TRBJ2-7; D is uncertain. The CDR3 runs 11 residues. Germline CDR1 is ENHRY and CDR2 is SYGVKD. V lost 5 bases and J lost 7, with 9 bases in between. CDR3 sequence: CAISNTEEQYF. The CDR3, as DNA: TGTGCCATCAGTAACACGGAAGAGCAGTACTTC.

The genes are TRBV6-2 or TRBV6-3 and TRBJ2-1; 13 bases are shared with TRBD2. V lost 4 bases to trimming and J lost 8 bases; unmatched junction nucleotides: 14. Germline values: CDR1 MNHEY, CDR2 SVGEGT. This CDR3 has 18 amino acids. DNA of the CDR3: TGTGCCAGCAGTTCCTCCGGACTAGCGGGAGAGCTAAGTGATGAGCAGTTCTTC. It translates to CASSSSGLAGELSDEQFF.

V is TRBV7-9 and J is TRBJ2-1; D remains unclear. Germline loops: CDR1 SEHNR, CDR2 FQNEAQ (reference sequence). The CDR3 is 15 residues long. The V and J ends lost 5 bases and 5 bases respectively, with 16 bases between them. The CDR3 reads CASSPSPGGNNEQFF. CDR3 DNA: TGTGCCAGCAGCCCCTCCCCCGGTGGGAACAATGAGCAGTTCTTC.

This clonotype has a count of ten or more. V and J are TRBV29-1 and TRBJ2-2; no clear D gene. Germline CDR1 is SQVTM and CDR2 is ANQGSEA. CDR3 length: 15 residues. The ends were cut back, 8 bases at V and 0 bases at J, with 16 bases in the middle. The CDR3, as DNA: TGCAGCTTAGGCAGGCCCGGATCGAACACCGGGGAGCTGTTTTTT. It is translated as CSLGRPGSNTGELFF.

This chain joins TRBV27 and TRBJ1-2; 9 nucleotides match TRBD1. With V trimmed by 5 bases and J by 6 bases, 10 bases remained unmatched. Germline V gene data show CDR1 as MNHEY and CDR2 as SMNVEV (reference sequence). The CDR3 loop spans 15 amino acids. Here the CDR3 reads CASSETGGFLDGYTF. The CDR3, as DNA: TGTGCCAGCAGTGAGACAGGGGGATTCTTGGATGGCTACACCTTC.

The J gene is TRBJ2-7, the V gene TRBV6-1, with 11 nucleotides matching TRBD2. Per the germline V gene, CDR1 is MNHNS and CDR2 is SASEGT. J was trimmed by 3 bases and V by 5 bases; bases with no gene match: 6. This CDR3 has 15 amino acids. The CDR3 coding sequence is TGTGCCAGCAGTACCCCAGGGACTAGCGGCTACGAGCAGTACTTC. Amino acids: CASSTPGTSGYEQYF.

This clonotype turned up a few times. CDR3 in amino acids: CASSSPGAETQYF. CDR3 DNA sequence: TGTGCCAGCAGCTCCCCCGGGGCGGAGACCCAGTACTTC. This sequence joins TRBV6-6 and TRBJ2-5; D possibly matches TRBD1 or TRBD2 (5 bases each). V was trimmed by 6 bases and J by 5 bases, leaving 13 bases between them. Germline lookup yields CDR1 MNHNY and CDR2 SVGAGI (reference sequence). The CDR3 contains 13 residues.

Ten or more counts support this clonotype. The gene calls are TRBV20-1 and TRBJ2-1; TRBD2 agrees at 10 bases. Germline CDR1 reads DFQATT; CDR2 reads SNEGSKA (reference sequence). The CDR3 totals 20 residues. J gave up 1 base and V 4 bases, and 19 bases lay outside the gene matches. CDR3 bases: TGCAGTGCTACCGGCCTAAGCCTAGCGGGAGCAGAGGGGTCCTACAATGAGCAGTTCTTC. Its translation is CSATGLSLAGAEGSYNEQFF.

The sample holds many counts of this clonotype. The chain is built from TRBV14 and TRBJ2-2; D gene ambiguous. V lost 5 bases to trimming and J lost 2 bases, with 6 bases between them. From germline, CDR1 is SGHDN and CDR2 FVKESK. The CDR3 totals 13 residues. The CDR3 coding sequence is TGTGCCAGCAGCACCGTAAACACCGGGGAGCTGTTTTTT. Translating gives CASSTVNTGELFF.

This clonotype turned up a few times. In nucleotides, the CDR3 is TGTGCCAGCAGTTACGGGACAACAACTAATGAAAAACTGTTTTTT. It encodes CASSYGTTTNEKLFF. The genes are TRBV6-5 and TRBJ1-4; D is perhaps TRBD1 (6 bases). Trimming cost V 2 bases and J 0 bases, with 7 bases left between them. The CDR3 length is 15 residues. In germline, CDR1 is MNHEY, CDR2 SVGAGI.

This clonotype was detected many times. The chain has TRBV10-3 and TRBJ2-7, with D uncertain. Trimming took off 2 bases at V and 4 bases at J, with 6 bases between the two ends. The CDR3 sequence is 12 residues long. Germline V gene data show CDR1 as ENHRY and CDR2 as SYGVKD. The DNA for the CDR3 is TGTGCCATCAGTGAGGGTAGTTACGAGCAGTACTTC. It specifies CAISEGSYEQYF.

This chain uses TRBV20-1 with TRBJ1-3; D might be TRBD1 (5 bases). Germline loops: CDR1 DFQATT, CDR2 SNEGSKA (reference sequence). The CDR3 runs 11 residues. V was cut by 8 bases and J by 2 bases, with 7 bases left in between. The CDR3 DNA reads as TGCAGTACGGGGGCTGGAAACACCATATATTTT. Protein product: CSTGAGNTIYF.

This clonotype was detected once. The junction does not match germline at one end; this may be a read error. The chain couples TRBV7-2 to TRBJ2-1; D perhaps matches TRBD2 (5 bases). The CDR3 loop spans 12 amino acids. CDR1 is SGHTA, CDR2 FQGNSA, per germline. Here the CDR3 reads CGSSSIANEQFF. The CDR3 DNA reads TGTGGCAGCAGCTCGATAGCGAATGAGCAGTTCTTC.

This chain uses TRBV27 with TRBJ2-3, with D perhaps TRBD2 (5 bases). Trimming removed 4 bases from V and 2 bases from J, with 10 bases in between. Germline V gene data show CDR1 as MNHEY and CDR2 as SMNVEV (reference sequence). The CDR3 extends over 14 amino acids. The CDR3, as DNA: TGTGCCAGCAGTTCGCGGGTATACACAGATACGCAGTATTTT. It translates to CASSSRVYTDTQYF.

This chain uses TRBV9 with TRBJ2-2; maybe TRBD2 (6 bases). The V and J ends lost 4 bases and 6 bases respectively, with 13 bases between them. The CDR3 has 14 residues. CDR1 SGDLS and CDR2 YYNGEE come from the germline V gene. CDR3 in amino acids: CASSSYGSSGELFF. The CDR3 DNA follows: TGTGCCAGCAGCTCTTACGGGAGTTCCGGGGAGCTGTTTTTT.

This clonotype has only a few counts. The rearrangement joins TRBV12-5 to TRBJ1-2; 7 positions match TRBD1. The CDR3 runs to 15 residues. V shed 1 base, J shed 4 bases, and the junction held 6 bases outside the gene matches. In germline, CDR1 is LGHNT, CDR2 FRNRAP. The CDR3 DNA follows: TGTGCTAGTGGTTTGGGGGAGACAGGGAGCTATGGCTACACCTTC. Translating it yields CASGLGETGSYGYTF.

V gene TRBV7-9 combines with J gene TRBJ1-1, with a weak D call TRBD1 (5 bases). Trimming took off 5 bases at V and 5 bases at J, with 15 bases between the two ends. Germline V gives CDR1 SEHNR, CDR2 FQNEAQ (reference sequence). This CDR3 region has 14 residues. The CDR3 reads CASSPGLGGTEAFF. CDR3 nucleotide sequence: TGTGCCAGCAGCCCCGGACTGGGGGGAACTGAAGCTTTCTTT.

This chain uses TRBV12-3 or TRBV12-4 with TRBJ2-1; no firm D call. The CDR3 totals 14 residues. V shed 2 bases and J shed 4 bases, with 9 bases lying between them. CDR3 region: CASSLLAAYNEQFF. CDR3 sequence (DNA): TGTGCCAGCAGTTTACTGGCAGCTTACAATGAGCAGTTCTTC.

Ten or more counts support this clonotype. This chain uses TRBV29-1 with TRBJ1-2, with 8 bases lining up with TRBD1. The V gene's germline CDR1 is SQVTM and CDR2 ANQGSEA. The CDR3 spans 12 residues. The V segment lost 8 bases and the J segment 4 bases; nucleotides outside the gene matches: 6. The CDR3 sequence is CSIDRGPYGYTF. The CDR3 coding sequence is TGCAGCATCGACAGGGGTCCCTATGGCTACACCTTC.

This chain connects TRBV19 to TRBJ2-5, with a weak D call TRBD2 (5 bases). V was pared by 3 bases and J by 1 base, with 12 bases between. The V gene's germline CDR1 is LNHDA and CDR2 SQIVND (reference sequence). The CDR3 runs to 15 residues. The CDR3 loop reads CASSIEGRAQETQYF. The DNA of the CDR3 is TGTGCCAGTAGTATTGAAGGGCGGGCCCAAGAGACCCAGTACTTC. Drawing the rest from reference TRBV19 and TRBJ2-5, the complete variable domain is DGGITQSPKYLFRKEGQNVTLSCEQNLNHDAMYWYRQDPGQGLRLIYYSQIVNDFQKGDIAEGYSVSREKKESFPLTVTSAQKNPTAFYLCASSIEGRAQETQYFGPGTRLLVL.